What follows describes a single TCR beta chain. This record belongs to a study of blood T cell repertoires in COVID-19. The germline V gene has CDR1 MNHEY and CDR2 SVGAGI. The V segment lost 5 bases and the J segment 7 bases; nucleotides outside the gene matches: 7. The length of the CDR3 is 13 residues. The protocol was immunoSEQ multiplex PCR, while the TCRdb copy is restricted to in-frame clones and leaves out a portion. Seen here are about 160,000 clones, about four fifths observed once, and the top ten hold approximately 7.6%. The sample taken for sequencing was peripheral blood. The V and J genes are TRBV6-5 and TRBJ1-2, with 7 bases matching TRBD1. This clonotype originated in an older woman with COVID-19, enrolled during active disease. CDR3 coding DNA: TGTGCCAGCAGTAAGGGGACAGCCAGTGGCTACACCTTC. The encoded protein is CASSKGTASGYTF.